This TCR beta chain was captured in a study of T cells in localized non-small cell lung cancer. Study-wide findings and caveats: Clonality peaked in uninvolved adjacent lung rather than tumor. For the top 100 tumor clones, a median about 60 also appeared in adjacent lung.

Comments on this clone: Its antigen is as yet unknown.

Method: immunoSEQ multiplex PCR; TCRdb's copy keeps in-frame clones and lacks some. Of more than 9,000 clones in the sample, around 79% were seen once. CDR3 length: 15 residues. Deletions cut 0 bases from V and 12 bases from J, with 21 bases between. Germline loops: CDR1 LGHNA, CDR2 YNFKEQ. This clonotype was sampled from a male donor older than 55 with stage I lung adenocarcinoma. This sequence joins TRBV4-2 and TRBJ2-7; D gene uncertain. The starting material was peripheral blood, obtained before any cancer treatment. The CDR3 coding sequence is TGTGCCAGCAGCCAAGATCGGAATACGATAGAAGTTTTGTACTTC. Translated: CASSQDRNTIEVLYF.